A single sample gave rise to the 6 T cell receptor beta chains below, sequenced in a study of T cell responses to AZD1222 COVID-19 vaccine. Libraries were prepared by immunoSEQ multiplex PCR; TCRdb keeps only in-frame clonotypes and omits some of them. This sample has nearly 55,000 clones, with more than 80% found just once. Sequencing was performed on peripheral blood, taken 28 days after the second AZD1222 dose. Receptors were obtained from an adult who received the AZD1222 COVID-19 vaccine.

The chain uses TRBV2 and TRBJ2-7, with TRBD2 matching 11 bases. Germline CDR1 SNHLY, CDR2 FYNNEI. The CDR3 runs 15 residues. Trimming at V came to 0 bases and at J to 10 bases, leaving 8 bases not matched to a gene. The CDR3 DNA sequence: TGTGCCAGCAGTGAAGCGGGACTAGCGGAGAACGTACAGTACTTC. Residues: CASSEAGLAENVQYF.

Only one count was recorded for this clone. The CDR3: CASSRGTSGRNGNEQFF. For the CDR3, the DNA is TGCGCCAGCAGTCGAGGGACTAGCGGGAGGAATGGCAATGAGCAGTTCTTC. This chain joins TRBV5-1 and TRBJ2-1; 15 bases are shared with TRBD2. CDR1 is SGHRS, CDR2 YFSETQ, per germline. CDR3 length: 17 amino acids. J lost 6 bases, V lost 5 bases, and 9 bases had no gene match.

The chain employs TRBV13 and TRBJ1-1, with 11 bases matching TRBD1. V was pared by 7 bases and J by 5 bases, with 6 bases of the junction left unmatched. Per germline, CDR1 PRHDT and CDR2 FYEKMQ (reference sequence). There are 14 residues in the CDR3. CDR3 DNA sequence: TGTGCCAGCAACCTCCGGGACAGGGGGACTGAAGCTTTCTTT. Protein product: CASNLRDRGTEAFF.

CDR3 amino acids: CASRRTSEYNEQFF. CDR3 coding DNA: TGCGCCAGCAGGCGGACTAGCGAGTACAATGAGCAGTTCTTC. The chain has TRBV5-1 and TRBJ2-1, with 9 bases matching TRBD2. Germline assignment: CDR1 SGHRS and CDR2 YFSETQ. J was trimmed by 4 bases and V by 5 bases; bases with no gene match: 4. This CDR3 is built from 14 residues.

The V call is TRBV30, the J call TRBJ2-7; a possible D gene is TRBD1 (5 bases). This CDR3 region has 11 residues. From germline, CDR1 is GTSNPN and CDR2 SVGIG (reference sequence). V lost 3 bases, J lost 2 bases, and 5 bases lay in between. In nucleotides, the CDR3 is TGTGCCTGGAGGGACACCTACGAGCAGTACTTC. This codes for CAWRDTYEQYF.

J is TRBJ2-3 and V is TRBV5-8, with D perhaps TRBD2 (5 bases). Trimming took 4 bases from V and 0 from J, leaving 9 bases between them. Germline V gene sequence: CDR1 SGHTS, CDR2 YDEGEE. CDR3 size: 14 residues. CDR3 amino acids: CASSPGLSTDTQYF. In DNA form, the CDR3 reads TGTGCCAGCAGCCCTGGACTCAGCACAGATACGCAGTATTTT.